One and the same sample provided the 20 T cell receptor beta chains below, sequenced in a study of CD8+CD57+ T cells in acquired aplastic anemia. Genomic DNA acted as the template from which TCR beta VDJ combination and CDR3 sequence profiling were carried out. TCRdb called the reads again in MiXCR, with one record for every CDR3 protein. In the table there are some 210,000 distinct CDR3 sequences, around 60% of which are singletons. The sample taken for sequencing was sorted CD4+, CD8+, or CD8+CD57+ T cells (not recorded which) from PBMCs. The receptors derive from a human donor in good health.

To note about this clonotype: At one of its ends the junction is not consistent with the germline gene, which may arise from a read error. The chain recombines TRBV10-3 with TRBJ2-3; D ambiguous. This CDR3 comprises 13 residues. Germline V lookup: CDR1 ENHRY, CDR2 SYGVKD. Here the CDR3 reads CASSFRRTDTQYF. Written as DNA, the CDR3 is TGTGCCAGCAGTTTTCGTCGCACAGATACGCAGTATTTT.

V usage is TRBV29-1 and J usage is TRBJ2-5, with a weak D call TRBD1 (5 bases). Trimming took off 7 bases at V and 5 bases at J, with 17 bases between the two ends. CDR1 and CDR2 from the germline V gene are SQVTM and ANQGSEA. The CDR3 is made up of 13 amino acids. The CDR3 spells CSGNSGAVETQYF. The CDR3 DNA follows: TGCAGCGGTAACAGTGGGGCGGTGGAGACCCAGTACTTC.

This clonotype was observed a few times. The chain is built from TRBV10-3 and TRBJ2-7; no firm D call. This CDR3 is 14 amino acids long. Between the trimmed V and J ends, which lost 4 bases and 2 bases, there was a span of 12 bases. The germline CDR1 and CDR2 sequences are ENHRY and SYGVKD. CDR3 region: CAISGQSLTYEQYF. The DNA for the CDR3 is TGTGCCATCAGTGGCCAGAGCTTAACCTACGAGCAGTACTTC.

Concerning this clonotype: An end of the junction does not agree with germline; a read error may underlie this. The chain joins TRBV7-8 to TRBJ1-3, with TRBD1 as a possible D gene (6 bases). Germline CDR1 and CDR2: SGHVS and FQNEAQ. The CDR3 consists of 16 residues. The DNA for the CDR3 is TGCGCCAGCAGCCAGGCAGGGGTTAGCTCTGGAAACACCATATATTTT. Protein sequence: CASSQAGVSSGNTIYF.

For the CDR3, the DNA is TGTGCCAGCATCCCCCAGGGGCTTGGCCAAGAGACCCAGTACTTC. It specifies CASIPQGLGQETQYF. The chain carries TRBV7-8 and TRBJ2-5, with a tentative D call TRBD1 (6 bases). Germline values: CDR1 SGHVS, CDR2 FQNEAQ. Trimming pared 7 bases from V and 1 base from J, leaving 16 bases between. The CDR3 loop spans 15 amino acids.

This sequence joins TRBV3-1 and TRBJ2-4; tentative D call: TRBD1 (5 bases). Germline lookup yields CDR1 LGHDT and CDR2 YNNKEL (reference sequence). The CDR3 is 18 residues long. V gave up 0 bases and J gave up 0 bases, with 15 bases separating them. The chain's CDR3 is CASSQDPRGALAKNIQYF. The CDR3 DNA is TGTGCCAGCAGCCAAGATCCTAGGGGCGCCCTAGCCAAAAACATTCAGTACTTC.

This chain joins TRBV7-8 and TRBJ2-7; perhaps TRBD2 as D (5 bases). Trimming removed 8 bases at V and 1 base at J, with 12 bases between. The CDR3 runs 13 residues. Germline V gene sequence: CDR1 SGHVS, CDR2 FQNEAQ. The CDR3 region is CASVREVSYEQYF. The DNA for the CDR3 is TGTGCCAGCGTGAGGGAAGTTTCCTACGAGCAGTACTTC.

The J gene is TRBJ2-5, the V gene TRBV29-1; 7 nucleotides match TRBD2. In germline, CDR1 is SQVTM, CDR2 ANQGSEA. V lost 4 bases and J lost 5; bases outside the gene matches: 10. There are 14 residues in the CDR3. The CDR3 loop reads CSVAGGGNKETQYF. For the CDR3, the DNA is TGCAGCGTTGCGGGGGGTGGTAATAAGGAGACCCAGTACTTC.

This chain links TRBV6-4 with TRBJ1-2, with D hard to call. Between the trimmed V and J ends, which lost 6 bases and 3 bases, there was a span of 17 bases. Germline CDR1 is MRHNA and CDR2 is SNTAGT. The CDR3 sequence is 15 residues long. The CDR3 spells CASRAGSGRDYGYTF. The CDR3 nucleotides are TGTGCCAGCAGAGCCGGTAGCGGGAGAGACTATGGCTACACCTTC.

This sequence joins TRBV4-1 and TRBJ2-7, with 12 nucleotides matching TRBD2. The germline V gene encodes CDR1 MGHRA and CDR2 YSYEKL. The V gene end was trimmed by 4 bases and the J gene end by 3 bases; junction bases not matched to a gene: 7. This CDR3 has 16 amino acids. The DNA of the CDR3 is TGCGCCAGCAGCCTTAGGACTAGCGGGACAGGCTACGAGCAGTACTTC. It yields the protein CASSLRTSGTGYEQYF.

The chain uses TRBV12-3 or TRBV12-4 and TRBJ1-1; 10 bases line up with TRBD1. The CDR3 extends over 20 amino acids. The V gene end was trimmed by 6 bases and the J gene end by 1 base; junction bases not matched to a gene: 20. The CDR3 loop is CASSRGQGGSYLTQNTEAFF. Here the CDR3 DNA reads TGTGCCAGCAGCCGCGGACAGGGGGGAAGCTACCTTACTCAGAACACTGAAGCTTTCTTT.

This clonotype has at least ten counts. The chain employs TRBV29-1 and TRBJ2-7, with no clear D. CDR1 and CDR2 from the germline V gene are SQVTM and ANQGSEA. This CDR3 has 11 amino acids. Trimming cost V 2 bases and J 2 bases, with 4 bases left between them. Here the CDR3 reads CSVEHTYEQYF. CDR3 DNA: TGCAGCGTTGAACATACCTACGAGCAGTACTTC.

Comments on this clonotype: Its ends do not fully match the called genes, so a read error is possible. The V call is TRBV7-9, the J call TRBJ1-2; 7 positions agree with TRBD1. Germline CDR1 and CDR2: SEHNR and FQNEAQ (reference sequence). This CDR3 region has 16 residues. Here the CDR3 reads CASSQGRTGYLYGYIF. CDR3 sequence (DNA): TGTGCCAGCAGCCAGGGGCGGACAGGTTACCTCTATGGCTACATCTTC.

V and J are TRBV5-1 and TRBJ2-1, with no clear D. Germline V CDR1 and CDR2: SGHRS, YFSETQ. Trimming cost V 5 bases and J 0 bases, with 12 bases left between them. The CDR3 is 15 residues long. CDR3: CASRVTASSYNEQFF. In nucleotides, the CDR3 is TGCGCCAGCAGGGTAACGGCAAGCTCCTACAATGAGCAGTTCTTC. The variable domain in full, with the rest retrieved from reference TRBV5-1 and TRBJ2-1, is KAGVTQTPRYLIKTRGQQVTLSCSPISGHRSVSWYQQTPGQGLQFLFEYFSETQRNKGNFPGRFSGRQFSNSRSEMNVSTLELGDSALYLCASRVTASSYNEQFFGPGTRLTVL.

The J gene is TRBJ2-1, the V gene TRBV29-1, with D perhaps TRBD2 (5 bases). The length of the CDR3 is 13 residues. The germline V gene encodes CDR1 SQVTM and CDR2 ANQGSEA. V was pared by 2 bases and J by 9 bases, with 14 bases between. The CDR3 bases are TGCAGCGTTGAAACCGGGATGAACACTGAGCAGTTCTTC. The encoded protein is CSVETGMNTEQFF.

The chain carries TRBV7-2 and TRBJ2-7; D is tentatively TRBD1 or TRBD2 (7 bases each). The V end was cut by 0 bases, the J end by 6 bases, with 21 bases between. The CDR3 covers 17 residues. Germline V gives CDR1 SGHTA, CDR2 FQGNSA. CDR3 DNA: TGTGCCAGCAGCTTAGCGGGGCCTGGGAGGGGGCCGATCGAGCAGTACTTC. As protein: CASSLAGPGRGPIEQYF.

The table lists this clonotype with many counts. CDR3 coding DNA: TGTGCCAGCTACGCAGGGGGGCAATACAATGAGCAGTTCTTC. Its translation: CASYAGGQYNEQFF. The chain recombines TRBV5-8 with TRBJ2-1, with D maybe TRBD1 (7 bases). This CDR3 has 14 residues. V was pared by 7 bases and J by 4 bases, with 15 bases between. Germline values: CDR1 SGHTS, CDR2 YDEGEE.

The chain couples TRBV7-9 to TRBJ1-2; 8 positions match TRBD1. This CDR3 contains 15 residues. With V trimmed by 4 bases and J by 0 bases, 4 bases remained unmatched. CDR1 SEHNR and CDR2 FQNEAQ come from the germline V gene (reference sequence). CDR3 sequence: CASSSGQGANYGYTF. The CDR3 coding sequence is TGTGCCAGCAGCTCTGGACAGGGAGCTAACTATGGCTACACCTTC. Looking up the rest from reference TRBV7-9 and TRBJ1-2 gives the full variable domain: DTGVSQNPRHKITKRGQNVTFRCDPISEHNRLYWYRQTLGQGPEFLTYFQNEAQLEKSRLLSDRFSAERPKGSFSTLEIQRTEQGDSAMYLCASSSGQGANYGYTFGSGTRLTVV.

This chain joins TRBV10-3 and TRBJ2-7, with 9 bases identical to TRBD1. The germline V gene has CDR1 ENHRY and CDR2 SYGVKD. The CDR3 runs 16 residues. J lost 6 bases, V lost 2 bases, and 11 bases had no gene match. The CDR3 region has the DNA TGTGCCATCAGTGAGGGAGGGGGACAGGGTAATCCCGAGCAGTACTTC. It yields the protein CAISEGGGQGNPEQYF.

This chain connects TRBV25-1 to TRBJ2-2, with D possibly being TRBD1 (5 bases). Germline V gene data show CDR1 as MGHDK and CDR2 as SYGVNS. Trimming pared 5 bases from V and 3 bases from J, leaving 7 bases between. The CDR3 runs 13 residues. In nucleotides, the CDR3 is TGTGCCAGCAGTATACAGGACACCGGGGAGCTGTTTTTT. Protein: CASSIQDTGELFF.